Following are 32 T cell receptor beta chains from one sample sequenced in a study of T-cell reconstitution after alpha-beta-depleted transplantation in children. Preparing the TCRbeta library involved the use of unique molecular identifiers. One entry per CDR3 protein, called by TCRdb with MiXCR from the PCR reads. The sample has about 240,000 distinct CDR3 sequences, roughly a quarter seen once. Sequenced here: PBMCs, sampled before TCRalphabeta/CD19-depleted stem cell transplant. These receptors all come from a girl aged 2-10 years with Fanconi anemia, due to receive a stem cell transplant.

The chain employs TRBV20-1 and TRBJ2-3; TRBD2 aligns across 8 bases. The CDR3 totals 13 residues. Trimming cost V 6 bases and J 0 bases; bases outside gene matches: 2. The germline V gene encodes CDR1 DFQATT and CDR2 SNEGSKA (reference sequence). The CDR3 protein is CSARGVSTDTQYF. As DNA, the CDR3 is TGCAGTGCGCGGGGGGTAAGCACAGATACGCAGTATTTT.

V and J are TRBV7-8 and TRBJ1-3; tentative D call: TRBD1 (6 bases). V dropped 1 base and J dropped 4 bases, with 11 bases sitting between them. Germline V gives CDR1 SGHVS, CDR2 FQNEAQ. The CDR3 runs to 15 residues. The CDR3 DNA is TGTGCCAGCAGCTTAGTGGGGACAAGGGGAAACACCATATATTTT. It yields the protein CASSLVGTRGNTIYF.

At least ten counts were recorded for this clonotype. The gene calls are TRBV20-1 and TRBJ1-3; D not resolved. Germline V lookup: CDR1 DFQATT, CDR2 SNEGSKA (reference sequence). The V end lost 3 bases, the J end lost 0 bases, and 12 bases lay between the germline ends. The CDR3 consists of 15 residues. CDR3 amino acids: CSASGLVPSGNTIYF. The CDR3 coding sequence is TGCAGTGCTAGTGGTCTCGTCCCCTCTGGAAACACCATATATTTT.

This clonotype was detected only a few times. The CDR3 region is CATSRQGGPYTGELFF. In nucleotides, the CDR3 is TGTGCCACCAGCAGACAGGGGGGGCCCTACACCGGGGAGCTGTTTTTT. The chain recombines TRBV15 with TRBJ2-2; D could derive from TRBD1 or TRBD2 (7 bases each). Between the trimmed V and J ends, which lost 2 bases and 3 bases, there was a span of 13 bases. The germline gives CDR1 LNHNV, CDR2 YYDKDF (reference sequence). The CDR3 is made up of 16 amino acids.

In its sample, this clonotype was seen a few times. The J gene is TRBJ2-6, the V gene TRBV20-1; possible D gene TRBD1, 5 bases. The germline V gene has CDR1 DFQATT and CDR2 SNEGSKA (reference sequence). V was pared by 3 bases and J by 0 bases, with 9 bases between. This CDR3 is 15 amino acids long. CDR3 loop: CSASLGHSGANVLTF. CDR3 DNA: TGCAGTGCTAGCCTTGGACACTCTGGGGCCAACGTCCTGACTTTC.

There are many counts of this clonotype. V usage is TRBV12-3 or TRBV12-4 and J usage is TRBJ2-5; tentative D call: TRBD1 (5 bases). This CDR3 spans 13 amino acids. V was cut by 6 bases and J by 3 bases, with 11 bases left in between. The CDR3 DNA reads TGTGCCAGCAGCCCCGAAGGGGAAGAGACCCAGTACTTC. Amino acids: CASSPEGEETQYF.

The chain combines TRBV5-1 with TRBJ1-4, with a tentative D call TRBD1 (6 bases). The CDR3 covers 14 residues. Germline loops: CDR1 SGHRS, CDR2 YFSETQ. V dropped 6 bases and J dropped 0 bases, with 9 bases sitting between them. The CDR3 bases are TGCGCCAGCAAAAGGACAGCAACTAATGAAAAACTGTTTTTT. Protein product: CASKRTATNEKLFF.

This clonotype came up many times. The rearrangement links TRBV20-1 to TRBJ2-7; possible D gene TRBD1, 6 bases. There are 12 residues in the CDR3. Looked up from germline, CDR1 is DFQATT and CDR2 is SNEGSKA (reference sequence). V gave up 5 bases and J gave up 3 bases, with 11 bases separating them. The CDR3 protein is CSAVMTGYEQYF. The CDR3, as DNA: TGCAGTGCTGTGATGACAGGCTACGAGCAGTACTTC.

This clonotype has only a few counts. This sequence joins TRBV28 and TRBJ2-5; the D gene is possibly TRBD1 (5 bases). V lost 5 bases to trimming and J lost 5 bases, with 15 bases between them. Per the germline V gene, CDR1 is MDHEN and CDR2 is SYDVKM. This CDR3 is built from 14 residues. The CDR3 nucleotides are TGTGCCAGCAGTGAACAGGTCCCTGGGGAGACCCAGTACTTC. It translates to CASSEQVPGETQYF.

The CDR3 region is CATLRQGNLAGELFF. CDR3 coding DNA: TGTGCCACCCTAAGACAGGGAAACCTGGCCGGGGAGCTGTTTTTT. The chain recombines TRBV7-2 with TRBJ2-2; 7 bases align to TRBD1. The CDR3 sequence is 15 residues long. Per germline, CDR1 SGHTA and CDR2 FQGNSA. With 10 bases clipped from V and 6 bases from J, the junction kept 14 bases outside the gene matches.

This clonotype is a singleton in its sample. J is TRBJ2-1 and V is TRBV29-1; no reliable D call. This CDR3 has 12 residues. V gave up 4 bases and J gave up 8 bases, with 12 bases separating them. Germline V CDR1 and CDR2: SQVTM, ANQGSEA. The CDR3 nucleotides are TGCAGCGTTGGACCACCTTGGGATGAGCAGTTCTTC. Protein sequence: CSVGPPWDEQFF.

V and J are TRBV27 and TRBJ2-7; 7 bases fit TRBD1. Germline values: CDR1 MNHEY, CDR2 SMNVEV (reference sequence). After removal of 2 bases from V and 3 bases from J, the junction contained 1 base not matched to a gene. CDR3 length: 13 amino acids. CDR3 bases: TGTGCCAGCAGTTTAGACAGGGACTACGAGCAGTACTTC. This codes for CASSLDRDYEQYF.

The rearrangement links TRBV20-1 to TRBJ1-2, with D hard to call. V was cut by 0 bases and J by 9 bases, with 17 bases left in between. The CDR3 sequence is 14 residues long. The germline gives CDR1 DFQATT, CDR2 SNEGSKA (reference sequence). CDR3 in DNA: TGCAGTGCTAGAGAAAGAGGGCGCCTAGGTAGCTACACCTTC. Residues: CSARERGRLGSYTF.

V usage is TRBV15 and J usage is TRBJ2-1; D is possibly TRBD1 (6 bases). Germline V gene sequence: CDR1 LNHNV, CDR2 YYDKDF (reference sequence). The CDR3 contains 17 residues. The germline V and J ends were trimmed by 5 bases and 1 base, with 18 bases remaining between them. The CDR3 DNA is TGTGCCACCAGCGGGGGCTTGCCCCAAGGGTCCTACAATGAGCAGTTCTTC. This encodes CATSGGLPQGSYNEQFF.

This clonotype came up a few times. The chain couples TRBV19 to TRBJ2-6; D not resolved. V lost 10 bases and J lost 2, with 12 bases in between. The CDR3 has 14 amino acids. Germline assignment: CDR1 LNHDA and CDR2 SQIVND (reference sequence). Here the CDR3 reads CATTVGAGANVLTF. In DNA, the CDR3 is TGTGCCACCACCGTGGGCGCTGGGGCCAACGTCCTGACTTTC.

In DNA, the CDR3 is TGTGCCAGCACCCTTTACCATATGTCCGGGAAGGAGAACGAGCAGTACTTC. This translates into CASTLYHMSGKENEQYF. The chain joins TRBV12-3 or TRBV12-4 to TRBJ2-7; a weak D match, TRBD2 (5 bases). The CDR3 has 17 amino acids. Trimming stripped 7 bases from V and 5 bases from J, with 27 bases between.

The gene calls are TRBV6-5 and TRBJ2-1; D is ambiguous. V was cut by 6 bases and J by 5 bases, with 5 bases left in between. The CDR3 runs 11 residues. In germline, CDR1 is MNHEY, CDR2 SVGAGI. The CDR3 bases are TGTGCCAGCAGCCGACACAATGAGCAGTTCTTC. Translating it yields CASSRHNEQFF.

The rearrangement links TRBV7-6 to TRBJ2-7; TRBD2 matches 12 bases. CDR1 and CDR2 from the germline V gene are SGHVS and FNYEAQ. This CDR3 is 15 amino acids long. The J segment lost 5 bases and the V segment lost 5 bases, leaving 7 bases of the junction unmatched. The CDR3, as DNA: TGTGCCAGCAGCGACAGGACTAGCGGGGACGACGAGCAGTACTTC. Protein: CASSDRTSGDDEQYF.

The J gene is TRBJ2-2, the V gene TRBV11-2, with D possibly called TRBD1 or TRBD2 (5 bases each). V was pared by 2 bases and J by 2 bases, with 15 bases between. This CDR3 spans 17 amino acids. Germline V gene lookup returns CDR1 SGHAT and CDR2 FQNNGV. The DNA of the CDR3 is TGTGCCAGCAGCTTAACCTCCGGGACGATAAACACCGGGGAGCTGTTTTTT. As protein: CASSLTSGTINTGELFF. The full variable domain, in which reference TRBV11-2 and TRBJ2-2 provide the parts outside the CDR3, is EAGVAQSPRYKIIEKRQSVAFWCNPISGHATLYWYQQILGQGPKLLIQFQNNGVVDDSQLPKDRFSAERLKGVDSTLKIQPAKLEDSAVYLCASSLTSGTINTGELFFGEGSRLTVL.

The chain's CDR3 is CASTQGGSKNIQYF. The CDR3 DNA reads as TGTGCCAGCACTCAAGGGGGATCCAAAAACATTCAGTACTTC. This chain joins TRBV27 and TRBJ2-4, with D possibly matching TRBD1 (6 bases). Between the trimmed V and J ends, which lost 7 bases and 2 bases, there was a span of 12 bases. CDR1 is MNHEY, CDR2 SMNVEV, per germline (reference sequence). The CDR3 runs 14 residues.

The chain combines TRBV29-1 with TRBJ1-2, with D uncertain. The CDR3 consists of 12 residues. CDR1 and CDR2 (germline): SQVTM, ANQGSEA. Deletions cut 2 bases from V and 2 bases from J, with 6 bases between. The CDR3 spells CSVEWENYGYTF. DNA for the CDR3: TGCAGCGTTGAATGGGAGAACTATGGCTACACCTTC.

The rearrangement uses TRBV6-1 and TRBJ2-7; 13 positions agree with TRBD2. Germline assignment: CDR1 MNHNS and CDR2 SASEGT. The V segment lost 6 bases and the J segment 4 bases; nucleotides outside the gene matches: 18. There are 19 residues in the CDR3. CDR3 sequence: CASRNETSGRSKGGYEQYF. DNA of the CDR3: TGTGCCAGCAGGAACGAGACTAGCGGGAGGTCAAAAGGTGGTTACGAGCAGTACTTC.

The J gene is TRBJ2-1, the V gene TRBV29-1; D ambiguous. The V and J ends lost 2 bases and 7 bases respectively, with 6 bases between them. The CDR3 has 11 amino acids. Germline CDR1 and CDR2: SQVTM and ANQGSEA. CDR3 sequence: CSVELGNEQFF. The CDR3 nucleotides read TGCAGCGTTGAATTAGGAAATGAGCAGTTCTTC.

This clonotype occurred many times. This rearrangement joins TRBV7-2 to TRBJ2-2; D unresolved. The CDR3 runs to 16 residues. Germline lookup yields CDR1 SGHTA and CDR2 FQGNSA. V shed 4 bases and J shed 9 bases, with 21 bases lying between them. The CDR3 region has the DNA TGTGCCAGCAGCTCCACGTCTTTTTGGGAACACCGGGAGCTGTTTTTT. Translating gives CASSSTSFWEHRELFF.

In its sample, this clonotype was seen many times. The chain has TRBV6-1 and TRBJ2-7; the D gene is possibly TRBD2 (5 bases). Trimming stripped 9 bases from V and 5 bases from J, with 17 bases between. Germline V gives CDR1 MNHNS, CDR2 SASEGT. The CDR3 totals 13 residues. This chain's CDR3 is CASCRGSGHEQYF. In nucleotides, the CDR3 is TGTGCCAGTTGTCGGGGTTCGGGCCACGAGCAGTACTTC.

As concerns this clonotype: A read error may explain this, as a much larger clone is one base away. The chain is built from TRBV29-1 and TRBJ2-1, with TRBD1 as a possible D gene (6 bases). Germline CDR1 reads SQVTM; CDR2 reads ANQGSEA. V lost 4 bases, J lost 0 bases, and 7 bases lay in between. The CDR3 covers 13 residues. CDR3 residues: CSVAGHSYNEQFF. CDR3 coding DNA: TGCAGCGTTGCGGGACACTCCTACAATGAGCAGTTCTTC.

This clonotype has more than one count but fewer than ten. The CDR3: CSARDGGRDEQYF. The CDR3 nucleotides read TGCAGTGCTAGAGACGGCGGGAGAGACGAGCAGTACTTC. This rearrangement joins TRBV20-1 to TRBJ2-7; 7 nucleotides align to TRBD2. This CDR3 comprises 13 residues. Germline assignment: CDR1 DFQATT and CDR2 SNEGSKA (reference sequence). The V gene end was trimmed by 0 bases and the J gene end by 5 bases; junction bases not matched to a gene: 4.

This clonotype was observed at least ten times. The chain's CDR3 is CSAREPERESGEQYF. Written as DNA, the CDR3 is TGCAGTGCTAGAGAGCCGGAGCGGGAGAGCGGCGAGCAGTACTTC. The chain employs TRBV20-1 and TRBJ2-7; 8 bases align to TRBD2. Germline V lookup: CDR1 DFQATT, CDR2 SNEGSKA (reference sequence). Trimming removed 0 bases from V and 6 bases from J; junction bases left unmatched: 10. This CDR3 comprises 15 residues.

V is TRBV20-1 and J is TRBJ2-1; 9 nucleotides line up with TRBD2. This CDR3 is 16 amino acids long. Germline assignment: CDR1 DFQATT and CDR2 SNEGSKA (reference sequence). Germline trimming cut 0 bases from V and 4 bases from J; bases unmatched to any gene: 7. The CDR3 DNA reads as TGCAGTGCTAGAGATGCTAGCGGGACCTCATACAATGAGCAGTTCTTC. The encoded protein is CSARDASGTSYNEQFF.

Ten or more counts support this clonotype. V gene TRBV27 combines with J gene TRBJ2-2; TRBD2 matches at 7 bases. The CDR3 runs 16 residues. CDR1 MNHEY and CDR2 SMNVEV come from the germline V gene (reference sequence). V was pared by 0 bases and J by 8 bases, with 9 bases of the junction left unmatched. The CDR3 coding sequence is TGTGCCAGCAGTTTATCCCCGACTAGCTGGGCTGGGGAGCTGTTTTTT. This codes for CASSLSPTSWAGELFF.

In its sample, this clonotype was seen a few times. The chain recombines TRBV2 with TRBJ2-1; possibly TRBD2 for D (5 bases). CDR3 size: 14 residues. V lost 7 bases and J lost 6, with 16 bases in between. Germline V CDR1 and CDR2: SNHLY, FYNNEI. The CDR3 protein is CASMSGLGSNEQFF. In DNA, the CDR3 is TGTGCCAGCATGTCGGGATTAGGGAGCAATGAGCAGTTCTTC.

This chain uses TRBV20-1 with TRBJ2-7; D unclear. Germline V lookup: CDR1 DFQATT, CDR2 SNEGSKA (reference sequence). Trimming removed 0 bases at V and 2 bases at J, with 17 bases between. CDR3 length equals 16 residues. In DNA, the CDR3 is TGCAGTGCTAGAGATTGGCCGGGCAGCCCTACCTACGAGCAGTACTTC. This translates into CSARDWPGSPTYEQYF.